One and the same sample provided the 23 T cell receptor beta chains below, sequenced in a study of T-cell reconstitution after alpha-beta-depleted transplantation in children. Library preparation (for TCRbeta) was performed with unique molecular identifiers. Each CDR3 protein gets one entry after TCRdb re-called the PCR reads with MiXCR. Found here are about 260,000 distinct CDR3 sequences, 11% of them singletons; the top ten hold around 20%. The sequenced sample was peripheral blood, obtained 180 days after TCRalphabeta/CD19-depleted stem cell transplant. Receptors originate from a male patient under 10 years old who had a stem cell transplant for chronic granulomatous disease, so the T cells may come from the graft donor.

This clonotype was detected many times. The chain uses TRBV12-3 or TRBV12-4 and TRBJ2-1; 9 bases align to TRBD2. The trim removed 8 bases at V and 7 bases at J, leaving 12 bases unmatched. CDR3 length: 15 residues. CDR3 nucleotides: TGTGCCAGCGTTTCGGGACTAGCTGTTGGAAATGAGCAGTTCTTC. Translation gives CASVSGLAVGNEQFF.

This clonotype was seen ten or more times. The rearrangement uses TRBV7-9 and TRBJ2-7, with 8 bases lining up with TRBD1. V lost 2 bases to trimming and J lost 0 bases; unmatched junction nucleotides: 3. CDR3 length equals 15 residues. The germline gives CDR1 SEHNR, CDR2 FQNEAQ (reference sequence). CDR3 in DNA: TGTGCCAGCAGCTTAAGGGACAGGAGCTCCTACGAGCAGTACTTC. Translated: CASSLRDRSSYEQYF.

This clonotype was counted ten times or more. The V gene is TRBV9, the J gene TRBJ2-7; D remains unclear. The CDR3 extends over 13 amino acids. Per germline, CDR1 SGDLS and CDR2 YYNGEE. Deletions cut 5 bases from V and 1 base from J, with 10 bases between. The CDR3 region has the DNA TGTGCCAGCAGTATAGGTCCGTCCTACGAGCAGTACTTC. Its translation: CASSIGPSYEQYF.

This clonotype was counted ten times or more. V gene TRBV6-2 or TRBV6-3 combines with J gene TRBJ2-6; no definite D call. The CDR3 contains 16 residues. CDR1 is MNHEY and CDR2 is SVGEGT in the germline V gene. Between the trimmed V and J ends, which lost 7 bases and 0 bases, there was a span of 13 bases. The CDR3: CASTEARPSGANVLTF. The CDR3 DNA is TGTGCCAGCACCGAGGCTAGACCCTCTGGGGCCAACGTCCTGACTTTC.

This clonotype was detected ten times or more. The chain recombines TRBV7-2 with TRBJ2-5; D is unresolved. The germline V gene has CDR1 SGHTA and CDR2 FQGNSA. This CDR3 is built from 12 residues. The germline V and J ends were trimmed by 4 bases and 7 bases, with 10 bases remaining between them. The CDR3 spells CASSSGLGTQYF. DNA for the CDR3: TGTGCCAGCAGCTCGGGTCTGGGGACCCAGTACTTC.

The sample holds many counts of this clonotype. The chain combines TRBV20-1 with TRBJ1-5, with TRBD1 matching over 7 bases. Germline loops: CDR1 DFQATT, CDR2 SNEGSKA (reference sequence). The ends lost 5 bases at V and 4 bases at J; junction bases unmatched: 8. The CDR3 contains 14 residues. The CDR3 loop is CSASPTGANQPQHF. Written as DNA, the CDR3 is TGCAGTGCTTCCCCAACAGGGGCGAATCAGCCCCAGCATTTT.

This clonotype was detected ten times or more. The chain uses TRBV27 and TRBJ1-5, with 7 bases matching TRBD1. There are 13 residues in the CDR3. V lost 10 bases and J lost 3; bases outside the gene matches: 6. The germline CDR1 and CDR2 sequences are MNHEY and SMNVEV (reference sequence). CDR3 bases: TGTGCCACCCGGACAGGCCACAATCAGCCCCAGCATTTT. It encodes CATRTGHNQPQHF.

Notes on this clonotype: This may be a read error: a much more frequent sequence differs by one nucleotide. Since the CDR3 does not end with the conserved phenylalanine or tryptophan, this likely comes from a read error. The rearrangement uses TRBV20-1 and TRBJ2-1; 7 bases align to TRBD1. Germline CDR1 reads DFQATT; CDR2 reads SNEGSKA (reference sequence). The CDR3 consists of 15 residues. Trimming removed 6 bases from V and 0 bases from J; junction bases left unmatched: 8. This chain's CDR3 is CSAPRGRPSYNEQFL. The CDR3, as DNA: TGCAGTGCCCCTAGGGGGCGCCCCTCCTACAATGAGCAGTTCCTC.

This clonotype was detected ten times or more. This chain uses TRBV5-1 with TRBJ2-4; 8 positions agree with TRBD2. Unmatched junction bases numbered 5, after V lost 0 bases and J lost 3 bases. The CDR3 contains 16 residues. Germline V gene lookup returns CDR1 SGHRS and CDR2 YFSETQ. DNA of the CDR3: TGCGCCAGCAGCTTGGCGAGCGGGAGAGTCAAAAACATTCAGTACTTC. Protein: CASSLASGRVKNIQYF.

This clonotype showed up many times. The CDR3 sequence is CASSPGGGAMQETQYF. The DNA for the CDR3 is TGCGCCAGCAGTCCCGGAGGGGGGGCGATGCAAGAGACCCAGTACTTC. The J gene is TRBJ2-5, the V gene TRBV5-1; D is possibly TRBD2 (7 bases). Germline CDR1 is SGHRS and CDR2 is YFSETQ. The CDR3 totals 16 residues. Trimming removed 5 bases from V and 2 bases from J, with 19 bases in between.

This clonotype appeared many times. The chain has TRBV12-3 or TRBV12-4 and TRBJ2-1; D call uncertain. The CDR3 loop spans 14 amino acids. V was clipped by 2 bases and J by 2 bases, with 7 bases between them. CDR3 sequence (DNA): TGTGCCAGCAGTTTAAGGGTCCCCTACAATGAGCAGTTCTTC. This codes for CASSLRVPYNEQFF.

This clonotype has at least ten counts. The V gene is TRBV18, the J gene TRBJ2-5; unclear D gene. The CDR3 contains 15 residues. Germline loops: CDR1 KGHSH, CDR2 LQKENI. V was clipped by 5 bases and J by 3 bases, with 16 bases between them. This CDR3 reads CASSSKWAAEETQYF. The CDR3 nucleotides read TGTGCCAGCTCATCTAAATGGGCAGCCGAAGAGACCCAGTACTTC. The whole variable domain, filled in from reference TRBV18 and TRBJ2-5, reads NAGVMQNPRHLVRRRGQEARLRCSPMKGHSHVYWYRQLPEEGLKFMVYLQKENIIDESGMPKERFSAEFPKEGPSILRIQQVVRGDSAAYFCASSSKWAAEETQYFGPGTRLLVL.

At least ten counts were recorded for this clonotype. The chain recombines TRBV29-1 with TRBJ2-1; 9 nucleotides align to TRBD2. The junction had 13 bases not matched to a gene; V was cut back by 4 bases and J by 9 bases. Germline CDR1 SQVTM, CDR2 ANQGSEA. This CDR3 is 15 amino acids long. CDR3 bases: TGCAGCGTTGCGGATAGCGGGAGCTTCCACGTTGAGCAGTTCTTC. It encodes CSVADSGSFHVEQFF.

At least ten counts were recorded for this clonotype. The chain carries TRBV5-1 and TRBJ2-2, with D perhaps TRBD2 (5 bases). The CDR3 has 14 residues. The V and J ends lost 4 bases and 5 bases respectively, with 12 bases between them. Germline CDR1 SGHRS, CDR2 YFSETQ. The chain's CDR3 is CASSPGSGTGELFF. The DNA of the CDR3 is TGCGCCAGCAGCCCCGGTTCGGGGACCGGGGAGCTGTTTTTT.

V is TRBV14 and J is TRBJ2-2; D is perhaps TRBD2 (5 bases). V lost 5 bases and J lost 4, with 14 bases in between. The CDR3 is 15 residues long. Germline CDR1 and CDR2: SGHDN and FVKESK. The DNA for the CDR3 is TGTGCCAGCAGCGAAAGATTCGGAGGCACCGGGGAGCTGTTTTTT. This encodes CASSERFGGTGELFF.

This clonotype was counted at least ten times. The CDR3 sequence: CASSFSNREDEQYF. CDR3 coding DNA: TGTGCCAGCAGCTTTAGTAACAGGGAGGACGAGCAGTACTTC. V gene TRBV13 combines with J gene TRBJ2-7, with D perhaps matching TRBD1 or TRBD2 (6 bases each). Germline V gene lookup returns CDR1 PRHDT and CDR2 FYEKMQ (reference sequence). The CDR3 is 14 residues long. V shed 3 bases and J shed 5 bases, with 14 bases lying between them.

This clonotype was seen ten or more times. V gene TRBV7-2 combines with J gene TRBJ2-1, with D perhaps TRBD1 (5 bases). Trimming stripped 0 bases from V and 8 bases from J, with 14 bases between. Germline V gene data show CDR1 as SGHTA and CDR2 as FQGNSA. This CDR3 is built from 15 residues. CDR3 sequence (DNA): TGTGCCAGCAGCTTAGCGCTAGGGGCGATCGATGAGCAGTTCTTC. This translates into CASSLALGAIDEQFF.

In its sample, this clonotype was seen many times. The chain uses TRBV20-1 and TRBJ2-7; 7 nucleotides match TRBD2. V shed 0 bases and J 1 base; nucleotides not matched to a gene: 3. The CDR3 is 14 residues long. The germline CDR1 and CDR2 sequences are DFQATT and SNEGSKA (reference sequence). The CDR3 spells CSARDTSVSYEQYF. The CDR3 region has the DNA TGCAGTGCTAGAGACACTAGCGTGTCCTACGAGCAGTACTTC.

This clonotype was counted only a few times. The chain couples TRBV3-1 to TRBJ2-1; 9 bases map to TRBD2. Germline lookup yields CDR1 LGHDT and CDR2 YNNKEL (reference sequence). The CDR3 length is 15 residues. J lost 4 bases, V lost 1 base, and 2 bases had no gene match. The CDR3 region has the DNA TGTGCCAGCAGCCAAGCTAGCGGGAATTACAATGAGCAGTTCTTC. This gives the protein CASSQASGNYNEQFF.

This clonotype was found many times. The chain combines TRBV20-1 with TRBJ2-3; the D gene is possibly TRBD2 (6 bases). This CDR3 contains 13 residues. Trimming pared 5 bases from V and 2 bases from J, leaving 11 bases between. The V gene's germline CDR1 is DFQATT and CDR2 SNEGSKA (reference sequence). The CDR3: CSAPRDFTDTQYF. The CDR3 DNA reads as TGCAGTGCTCCCAGGGACTTCACAGATACGCAGTATTTT.

This clonotype has at least ten counts. The genes are TRBV12-3 or TRBV12-4 and TRBJ2-1, with 11 bases fitting TRBD2. This CDR3 is built from 15 residues. V dropped 5 bases and J dropped 6; count of bases not matched to a gene: 6. In DNA, the CDR3 is TGTGCCAGCAGTACTCTAGCGGGAGGTTTCAATGAGCAGTTCTTC. It yields the protein CASSTLAGGFNEQFF.

This clonotype was recorded at least ten times. The chain has TRBV29-1 and TRBJ2-1; D is perhaps TRBD1 (6 bases). Looked up from germline, CDR1 is SQVTM and CDR2 is ANQGSEA. Trimming pared 4 bases from V and 2 bases from J, leaving 9 bases between. This CDR3 has 13 residues. The CDR3 loop is CSVADRPYNEQFF. In nucleotides, the CDR3 is TGCAGCGTTGCTGACAGGCCCTACAATGAGCAGTTCTTC.

This clonotype occurred many times. V gene TRBV18 combines with J gene TRBJ2-7, with 8 bases lining up with TRBD1. CDR3 size: 14 residues. The trim removed 2 bases at V and 2 bases at J, leaving 2 bases unmatched. Germline assignment: CDR1 KGHSH and CDR2 LQKENI. The CDR3 nucleotides are TGTGCCAGCTCACCAAACAGGGGGGCCTACGAGCAGTACTTC. Its translation: CASSPNRGAYEQYF.